This T cell receptor (beta chain) derives from a study of blood T cells in healthy people across ages. Overall study: Template switching captured about one barcoded beta molecule per two T cells. Whole-study findings and limits: Conclusively comparing naive with antigen-experienced cells was impossible with unsorted PBMCs.

V lost 1 base, J lost 5 bases, and 14 bases lay in between. The length of the CDR3 is 15 residues. Per germline, CDR1 SGHAT and CDR2 FQNNGV. Total RNA amounts of at least 6 micrograms were extracted per sample. For the second PCR, which ran for roughly 7 to 11 cycles, a sample-barcoded 5' primer and a J-beta primer mix were used. Via MiXCR, TCRdb re-called the 5' RACE reads, giving one row per CDR3 protein. The data hold roughly 1,500,000 distinct CDR3 sequences, with almost 35% observed a single time. In the case of this clonotype: Its antigen is unknown.

The sequenced sample consisted of blood. This receptor was identified in a young woman in good health. The chain combines TRBV11-2 with TRBJ2-5; D is perhaps TRBD1 or TRBD2 (5 bases each). CDR3: CASSLVGTHAETQYF. The DNA of the CDR3 is TGTGCCAGCAGCTTAGTAGGGACCCACGCGGAGACCCAGTACTTC.